This T cell receptor (beta chain) derives from a study of blood T cell repertoires in COVID-19. Whole-study context: Italy, Spain and the United States were the sources of the convalescent and acute COVID-19 samples. In each case, the material was cDNA or gDNA derived from T cells, B-cell-depleted T cells, or PBMCs.

The table came from immunoSEQ multiplex PCR; TCRdb's copy has only in-frame clones and leaves some out. The table records 200,000 to 250,000 clones, about 85% of them present only once. The CDR3 consists of 13 residues. V trimming: 5 bases; J trimming: 5 bases; junction bases outside the gene matches: 3. Germline values: CDR1 SGHTA, CDR2 FQGNSA. The V gene is TRBV7-2, the J gene TRBJ2-1, with 7 bases aligning to TRBD1. The sequencing sample was made of peripheral blood. This clonotype originated in a woman under 30 who had recovered from COVID-19. The DNA for the CDR3 is TGTGCCAGCAGCCGTGGGACAGACAATGAGCAGTTCTTC. It is translated as CASSRGTDNEQFF.